These 6 T cell receptor beta chains came from one sample sequenced in a study of identical twins. MiXCR, run by TCRdb on the 5' RACE reads, gives a single entry per CDR3 protein. The sample shows over 200,000 distinct CDR3 sequences, about 11% of them seen only once. Material for sequencing was memory T cells sorted from blood. All receptors come from a man aged 45-65 years in good health.

Only a few counts were recorded for this clonotype. This rearrangement joins TRBV4-3 to TRBJ1-3, with D tentatively TRBD1 (6 bases). V was cut by 5 bases and J by 4 bases, with 15 bases left in between. CDR1 is LGHNA, CDR2 YSLEER, per germline. This CDR3 spans 15 amino acids. The CDR3 coding sequence is TGCGCCAGCAGCGTTTCAGGAGGGACAGGAAACACCATATATTTT. Amino acid sequence: CASSVSGGTGNTIYF.

This clonotype came up many times. The CDR3 DNA reads TGTGCCAGCAGCTTGGCCTATGGGGAACGGCAGTTGAGCGGGGAGCTGTTTTTT. It translates to CASSLAYGERQLSGELFF. J is TRBJ2-2 and V is TRBV5-5; unclear D gene. Looked up from germline, CDR1 is SGHKS and CDR2 is YYEKEE (reference sequence). The CDR3 spans 18 residues. V was clipped by 0 bases and J by 7 bases, with 22 bases between them.

This clonotype has a count of ten or more. The chain recombines TRBV7-9 with TRBJ2-7, with no clear D. The V end was cut by 0 bases, the J end by 0 bases, with 9 bases between. The CDR3 runs 15 residues. Germline V CDR1 and CDR2: SEHNR, FQNEAQ (reference sequence). The CDR3: CASSLAGGLSYEQYF. CDR3 nucleotide sequence: TGTGCCAGCAGCTTAGCGGGCGGCCTCTCCTACGAGCAGTACTTC.

The chain employs TRBV18 and TRBJ2-1, with unresolved D. The germline V gene encodes CDR1 KGHSH and CDR2 LQKENI. The CDR3 runs to 16 residues. The V end was cut by 2 bases, the J end by 7 bases, with 18 bases between. CDR3 DNA: TGTGCCAGCTCACCATCGGGCTATGAAACGAGGAATGAGCAGTTCTTC. Translation: CASSPSGYETRNEQFF.

This clonotype showed up many times. This chain links TRBV30 with TRBJ1-2; no reliable D call. Germline V gene data show CDR1 as GTSNPN and CDR2 as SVGIG (reference sequence). This CDR3 is built from 12 residues. V was trimmed by 3 bases and J by 4 bases, leaving 9 bases between them. Written as DNA, the CDR3 is TGTGCCTGGAGGGCCGGTGGCTATGGCTACACCTTC. It codes for CAWRAGGYGYTF.

The chain combines TRBV19 with TRBJ1-1; no reliable D call. V lost 2 bases and J 3 bases, leaving 10 bases between the germline ends. This CDR3 contains 14 residues. Germline lookup yields CDR1 LNHDA and CDR2 SQIVND (reference sequence). The CDR3: CASSIRNGYTEAFF. The CDR3 DNA is TGTGCCAGTAGTATACGGAACGGATACACTGAAGCTTTCTTT.